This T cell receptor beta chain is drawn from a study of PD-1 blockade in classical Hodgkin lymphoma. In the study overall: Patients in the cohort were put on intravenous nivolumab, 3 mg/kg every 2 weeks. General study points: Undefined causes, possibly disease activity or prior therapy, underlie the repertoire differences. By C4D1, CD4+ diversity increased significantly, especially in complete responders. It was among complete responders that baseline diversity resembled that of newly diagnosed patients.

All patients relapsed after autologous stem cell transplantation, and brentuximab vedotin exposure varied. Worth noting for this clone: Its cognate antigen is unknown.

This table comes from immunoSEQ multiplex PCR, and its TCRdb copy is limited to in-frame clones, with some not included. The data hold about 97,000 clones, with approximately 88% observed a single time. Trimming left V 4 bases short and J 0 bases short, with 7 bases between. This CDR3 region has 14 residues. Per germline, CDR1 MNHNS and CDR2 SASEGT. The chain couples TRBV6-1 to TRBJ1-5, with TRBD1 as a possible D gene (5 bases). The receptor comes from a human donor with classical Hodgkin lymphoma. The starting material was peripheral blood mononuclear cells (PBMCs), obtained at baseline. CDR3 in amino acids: CASSGQYSNQPQHF. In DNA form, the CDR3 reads TGTGCCAGCAGTGGACAGTATAGCAATCAGCCCCAGCATTTT.